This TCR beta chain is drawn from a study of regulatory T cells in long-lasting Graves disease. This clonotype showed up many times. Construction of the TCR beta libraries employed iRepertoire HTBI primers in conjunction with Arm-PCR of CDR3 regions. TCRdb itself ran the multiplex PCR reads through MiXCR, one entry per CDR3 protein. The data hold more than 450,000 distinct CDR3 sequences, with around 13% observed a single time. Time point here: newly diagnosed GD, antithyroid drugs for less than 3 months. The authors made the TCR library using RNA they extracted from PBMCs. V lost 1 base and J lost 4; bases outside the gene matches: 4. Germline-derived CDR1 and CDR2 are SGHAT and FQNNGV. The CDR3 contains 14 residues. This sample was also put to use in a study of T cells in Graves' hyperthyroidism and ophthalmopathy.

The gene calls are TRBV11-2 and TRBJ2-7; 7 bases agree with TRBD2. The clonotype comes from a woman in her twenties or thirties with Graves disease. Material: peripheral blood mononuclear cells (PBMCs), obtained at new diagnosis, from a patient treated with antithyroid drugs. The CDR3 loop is CASSLGLGGYEQYF. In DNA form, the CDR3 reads TGTGCCAGCAGCTTAGGTTTGGGGGGGTACGAGCAGTACTTC. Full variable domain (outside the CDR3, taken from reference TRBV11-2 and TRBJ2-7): EAGVAQSPRYKIIEKRQSVAFWCNPISGHATLYWYQQILGQGPKLLIQFQNNGVVDDSQLPKDRFSAERLKGVDSTLKIQPAKLEDSAVYLCASSLGLGGYEQYFGPGTRLTVT.